Included here is one TCR beta chain sequence, with context. The entry originates in a study of blood T cell repertoires in COVID-19. Some clones are missing from TCRdb's copy, which holds only in-frame ones; the method was immunoSEQ multiplex PCR. The sample lists about 500,000 clones; about 85% were seen once. Trimming cost V 7 bases and J 3 bases, with 18 bases left between them. This CDR3 comprises 15 residues. Germline CDR1 is LNHDA and CDR2 is SQIVND (reference sequence). The TCR comes from a woman aged 18-30 years who had recovered from COVID-19. Input material: PBMCs or T cells enriched from blood (not recorded which). V and J are TRBV19 and TRBJ1-1; TRBD1 might be the D (5 bases). The CDR3 loop reads CASINLKDRYTEAFF. The CDR3 nucleotides read TGTGCCAGTATTAATCTGAAAGACAGATACACTGAAGCTTTCTTT.